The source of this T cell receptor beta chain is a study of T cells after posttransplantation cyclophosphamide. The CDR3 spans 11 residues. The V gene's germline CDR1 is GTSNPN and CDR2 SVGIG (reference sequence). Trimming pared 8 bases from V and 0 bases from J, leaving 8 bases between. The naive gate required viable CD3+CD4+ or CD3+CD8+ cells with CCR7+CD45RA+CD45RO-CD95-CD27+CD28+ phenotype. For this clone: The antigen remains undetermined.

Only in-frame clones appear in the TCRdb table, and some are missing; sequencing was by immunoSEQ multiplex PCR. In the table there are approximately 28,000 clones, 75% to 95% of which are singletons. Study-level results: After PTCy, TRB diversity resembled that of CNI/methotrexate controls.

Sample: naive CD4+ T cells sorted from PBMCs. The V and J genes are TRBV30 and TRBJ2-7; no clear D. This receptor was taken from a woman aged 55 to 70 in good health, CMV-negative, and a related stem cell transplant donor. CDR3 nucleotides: TGTGCCGCGGCGATCTCCTACGAGCAGTACTTC. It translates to CAAAISYEQYF.